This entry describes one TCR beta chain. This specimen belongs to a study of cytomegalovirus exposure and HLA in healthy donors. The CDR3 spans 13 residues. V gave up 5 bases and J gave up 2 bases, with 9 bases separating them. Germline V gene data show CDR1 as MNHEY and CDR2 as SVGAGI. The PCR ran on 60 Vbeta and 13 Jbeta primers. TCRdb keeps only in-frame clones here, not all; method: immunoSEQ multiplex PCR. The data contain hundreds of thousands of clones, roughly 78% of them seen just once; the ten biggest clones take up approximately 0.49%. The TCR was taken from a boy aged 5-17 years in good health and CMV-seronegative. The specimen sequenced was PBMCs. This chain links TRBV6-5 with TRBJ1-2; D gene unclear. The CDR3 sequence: CASSDGENYGYTF. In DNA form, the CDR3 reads TGTGCCAGCAGTGACGGGGAAAACTATGGCTACACCTTC.